A single sample gave rise to the 3 T cell receptor beta chains below, sequenced in a study of PD-1 blockade in classical Hodgkin lymphoma. As to time point: newly diagnosed, previously untreated cHL patient sample. Generated by immunoSEQ multiplex PCR, the TCRdb table keeps only in-frame clones and is missing some. The table includes 17,000 or so clones, about 93% detected once. Sequenced: peripheral blood mononuclear cells (PBMCs). The source is a human donor with classical Hodgkin lymphoma.

The V and J genes are TRBV25-1 and TRBJ2-7; TRBD2 agrees at 8 bases. Germline CDR1 is MGHDK and CDR2 is SYGVNS. The CDR3 sequence is 15 residues long. Trimming removed 3 bases from V and 7 bases from J; junction bases left unmatched: 11. The CDR3 DNA reads TGTGCCAGCAGTGAGAGTAGCGGGATCGGTTGGGAGCAGTACTTC. Translated: CASSESSGIGWEQYF.

V and J are TRBV28 and TRBJ1-5; 10 bases line up with TRBD1. This CDR3 has 14 amino acids. The germline V gene has CDR1 MDHEN and CDR2 SYDVKM. The junction had 4 bases not matched to a gene; V was cut back by 5 bases and J by 6 bases. The CDR3 DNA is TGTGCCAGCAGTAGAGGGACAGGGGTTCAGCCCCAGCATTTT. This gives the protein CASSRGTGVQPQHF.

The chain employs TRBV28 and TRBJ2-7; TRBD2 might be the D (6 bases). Germline lookup yields CDR1 MDHEN and CDR2 SYDVKM. The CDR3 loop spans 12 amino acids. V was clipped by 10 bases and J by 2 bases, with 12 bases between them. The CDR3 nucleotides are TGTGCCACGGAGGGCAGGACCTACGAGCAGTACTTC. Protein: CATEGRTYEQYF. Combining the CDR3 with reference TRBV28 and TRBJ2-7 gives the whole variable domain DVKVTQSSRYLVKRTGEKVFLECVQDMDHENMFWYRQDPGLGLRLIYFSYDVKMKEKGDIPEGYSVSREKKERFSLILESASTNQTSMYLCATEGRTYEQYFGPGTRLTVT.